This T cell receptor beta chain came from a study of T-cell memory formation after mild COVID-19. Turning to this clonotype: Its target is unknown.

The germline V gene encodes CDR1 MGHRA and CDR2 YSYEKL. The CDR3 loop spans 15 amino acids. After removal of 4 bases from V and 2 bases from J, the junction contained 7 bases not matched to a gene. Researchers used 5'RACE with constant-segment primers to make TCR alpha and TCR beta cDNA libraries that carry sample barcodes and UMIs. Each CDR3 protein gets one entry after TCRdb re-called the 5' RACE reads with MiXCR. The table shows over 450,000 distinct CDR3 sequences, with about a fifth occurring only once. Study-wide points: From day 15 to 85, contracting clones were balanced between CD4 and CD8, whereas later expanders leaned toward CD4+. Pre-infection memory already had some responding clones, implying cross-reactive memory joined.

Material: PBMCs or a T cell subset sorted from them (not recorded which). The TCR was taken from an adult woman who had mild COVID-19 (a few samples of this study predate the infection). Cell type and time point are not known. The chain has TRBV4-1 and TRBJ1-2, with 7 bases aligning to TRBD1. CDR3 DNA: TGCGCCAGCAGCCCGAAGGGACAGAGGAACTATGGCTACACCTTC. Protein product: CASSPKGQRNYGYTF.